The 24 T cell receptor beta chains below were found in one sample sequenced in a study of vaccination and CD4 T cells after COVID-19. TCRdb reprocessed the PCR reads via MiXCR and lists one record per CDR3 protein. The table records about 40,000 distinct CDR3 sequences, about 35% of them present only once. The time point denotes: late sampling 161 to 241 days after vaccination in a few convalescent patients. The sample in question was CD4+ T cells from blood, obtained about 7 months after SARS-CoV-2 vaccination. The receptor source for this set is a human donor who had recovered from COVID-19.

This clonotype was counted between two and nine times. The rearrangement uses TRBV19 and TRBJ2-1, with D perhaps being TRBD1 or TRBD2 (5 bases each). V was cut by 9 bases and J by 3 bases, with 12 bases left in between. Per germline, CDR1 LNHDA and CDR2 SQIVND (reference sequence). The CDR3 covers 13 residues. The chain's CDR3 is CASGTANYNEQFF. The CDR3 DNA follows: TGTGCCAGCGGGACCGCCAACTACAATGAGCAGTTCTTC. Drawing the rest from reference TRBV19 and TRBJ2-1, the complete variable domain is DGGITQSPKYLFRKEGQNVTLSCEQNLNHDAMYWYRQDPGQGLRLIYYSQIVNDFQKGDIAEGYSVSREKKESFPLTVTSAQKNPTAFYLCASGTANYNEQFFGPGTRLTVL.

The V gene is TRBV19, the J gene TRBJ2-4; D possibly corresponds to TRBD2 (6 bases). V was clipped by 3 bases and J by 1 base, with 7 bases between them. Germline V gives CDR1 LNHDA, CDR2 SQIVND (reference sequence). CDR3 length: 14 amino acids. The CDR3 protein is CASSIGRAKNIQYF. The CDR3 DNA is TGTGCCAGTAGTATTGGGAGGGCCAAAAACATTCAGTACTTC. The whole variable domain, filled in from reference TRBV19 and TRBJ2-4, reads DGGITQSPKYLFRKEGQNVTLSCEQNLNHDAMYWYRQDPGQGLRLIYYSQIVNDFQKGDIAEGYSVSREKKESFPLTVTSAQKNPTAFYLCASSIGRAKNIQYFGAGTRLSVL.

This chain links TRBV28 with TRBJ1-2; no firm D call. Germline V lookup: CDR1 MDHEN, CDR2 SYDVKM. The CDR3 contains 17 residues. V was trimmed by 3 bases and J by 6 bases, leaving 23 bases between them. The CDR3 sequence: CASSLVGRITSADGYTF. As DNA, the CDR3 is TGTGCCAGCAGTTTGGTTGGGCGCATAACATCAGCCGATGGCTACACCTTC.

The chain carries TRBV12-3 or TRBV12-4 and TRBJ1-5; 8 bases are shared with TRBD1. The CDR3 sequence is 15 residues long. Germline trimming cut 5 bases from V and 4 bases from J; bases unmatched to any gene: 7. The CDR3 here is CASSTGTGQNQPQHF. As DNA, the CDR3 is TGTGCCAGCAGTACGGGGACAGGCCAAAATCAGCCCCAGCATTTT.

This chain connects TRBV7-8 to TRBJ2-1; D may be TRBD2 (6 bases). Trimming took off 1 base at V and 2 bases at J, with 12 bases between the two ends. This CDR3 region has 16 residues. The V gene's germline CDR1 is SGHVS and CDR2 FQNEAQ. In nucleotides, the CDR3 is TGTGCCAGCAGCTTAGTAGGGGAGGTAGCCTACAATGAGCAGTTCTTC. Its protein product is CASSLVGEVAYNEQFF.

This clonotype was seen only a few times. The rearrangement joins TRBV7-8 to TRBJ1-2; TRBD1 agrees at 8 bases. V lost 4 bases to trimming and J lost 5 bases; unmatched junction nucleotides: 12. The CDR3 is 16 amino acids. Germline CDR1 SGHVS, CDR2 FQNEAQ. CDR3 DNA sequence: TGTGCCAGCAGCTCGGGTCGGACAGGGCTCTTATATGGCTACACCTTC. Encoded protein: CASSSGRTGLLYGYTF.

The chain carries TRBV7-8 and TRBJ2-1, with D perhaps being TRBD1 or TRBD2 (5 bases each). Germline CDR1 and CDR2: SGHVS and FQNEAQ. The CDR3 runs 18 residues. V was shortened by 5 bases and J by 2 bases, with 22 bases between the two germline ends. CDR3: CASSPPNNPGPTYNEQFF. For the CDR3, the DNA is TGTGCCAGCAGCCCACCAAACAATCCGGGACCCACCTACAATGAGCAGTTCTTC.

This chain joins TRBV7-9 and TRBJ2-7; TRBD2 aligns across 9 bases. CDR1 and CDR2 (germline): SEHNR, FQNEAQ (reference sequence). The CDR3 runs to 16 residues. Trimming removed 3 bases from V and 4 bases from J; junction bases left unmatched: 10. The CDR3 region has the DNA TGTGCCAGCAGCTTTACTGCGGGAGGGCCCATTTACGAGCAGTACTTC. This sequence encodes CASSFTAGGPIYEQYF.

The gene calls are TRBV29-1 and TRBJ2-3, with D uncertain. This CDR3 contains 12 residues. The germline V and J ends were trimmed by 4 bases and 6 bases, with 11 bases remaining between them. The germline gives CDR1 SQVTM, CDR2 ANQGSEA. This CDR3 is CSVGRGSDTQYF. CDR3 bases: TGCAGCGTTGGACGCGGATCGGATACGCAGTATTTT.

This clonotype has only a few counts. V is TRBV28 and J is TRBJ2-2; D is unresolved. The CDR3 consists of 13 residues. Germline V gene sequence: CDR1 MDHEN, CDR2 SYDVKM. Deletions cut 4 bases from V and 7 bases from J, with 10 bases between. In DNA, the CDR3 is TGTGCCAGCAGTTCCGGTAGTGGCGGGGAGCTGTTTTTT. Its protein product is CASSSGSGGELFF.

The gene calls are TRBV2 and TRBJ2-5; D gene uncertain. The V gene lost 3 bases and the J gene lost 5 bases, with 10 bases spanning the gap. CDR1 SNHLY and CDR2 FYNNEI come from the germline V gene. The CDR3 covers 13 residues. The CDR3 here is CASSETARETQYF. In nucleotides, the CDR3 is TGTGCCAGCAGTGAGACGGCTCGGGAGACCCAGTACTTC.

This clonotype has more than one count but fewer than ten. The rearrangement joins TRBV6-1 to TRBJ1-5, with 7 bases matching TRBD1. Trimming removed 6 bases from V and 7 bases from J; junction bases left unmatched: 9. Germline CDR1 MNHNS, CDR2 SASEGT. The CDR3 consists of 14 residues. Written as DNA, the CDR3 is TGTGCCAGCAGCCGTGACAGGGTTAAGCAGCCCCAGCATTTT. Its translation: CASSRDRVKQPQHF.

V is TRBV20-1 and J is TRBJ1-1; TRBD1 agrees at 11 bases. V was pared by 1 base and J by 1 base, with 5 bases of the junction left unmatched. The CDR3 has 16 residues. CDR1 DFQATT and CDR2 SNEGSKA come from the germline V gene (reference sequence). CDR3 nucleotides: TGCAGTGCTAGAGTAGGGGGGACAGGGGGGAACACTGAAGCTTTCTTT. It specifies CSARVGGTGGNTEAFF.

This chain joins TRBV29-1 and TRBJ2-1; 7 bases fit TRBD2. The CDR3 sequence is 16 residues long. CDR1 SQVTM and CDR2 ANQGSEA come from the germline V gene. The V gene end was trimmed by 0 bases and the J gene end by 0 bases; junction bases not matched to a gene: 5. CDR3 region: CSVEDPGRASYNEQFF. The CDR3 nucleotides read TGCAGCGTTGAAGATCCAGGGAGGGCCTCCTACAATGAGCAGTTCTTC.

This clonotype occurred a few times. V and J are TRBV20-1 and TRBJ2-1, with 10 nucleotides matching TRBD2. Unmatched junction bases numbered 5, after V lost 0 bases and J lost 9 bases. The CDR3 has 14 amino acids. Per the germline V gene, CDR1 is DFQATT and CDR2 is SNEGSKA (reference sequence). Written as DNA, the CDR3 is TGCAGTGCTAGAGATTCTAGCGGGAGAGGTGAGCAGTTCTTC. This translates into CSARDSSGRGEQFF.

This clonotype was recorded a few times. The J gene is TRBJ2-7, the V gene TRBV27; 11 bases are a match to TRBD2. The CDR3 loop spans 15 amino acids. CDR1 is MNHEY, CDR2 SMNVEV, per germline (reference sequence). J lost 2 bases, V lost 2 bases, and 2 bases had no gene match. The CDR3 spells CASSLPGLAAYEQYF. The CDR3 bases are TGTGCCAGCAGTTTACCGGGACTAGCGGCCTACGAGCAGTACTTC.

The chain carries TRBV7-3 and TRBJ2-7; TRBD1 aligns across 9 bases. Germline CDR1 SGHTA, CDR2 FQGTGA. The CDR3 has 14 amino acids. V lost 5 bases and J lost 5; bases outside the gene matches: 7. The DNA of the CDR3 is TGTGCCAGCAGCCCCGGGACAGGGAAAGACGAGCAGTACTTC. Amino acids: CASSPGTGKDEQYF.

The chain joins TRBV10-3 to TRBJ2-7, with D possibly matching TRBD2 (5 bases). In germline, CDR1 is ENHRY, CDR2 SYGVKD. The V end was cut by 6 bases, the J end by 4 bases, with 16 bases between. The CDR3 runs to 14 residues. The CDR3: CAIREDGGAYEQYF. The DNA for the CDR3 is TGTGCCATCAGGGAGGACGGCGGTGCTTACGAGCAGTACTTC.

There are a few counts of this clonotype. V is TRBV2 and J is TRBJ2-5; TRBD1 matches 12 bases. Germline loops: CDR1 SNHLY, CDR2 FYNNEI. Germline trimming cut 4 bases from V and 5 bases from J; bases unmatched to any gene: 14. The CDR3 runs to 18 residues. The CDR3 reads CASSGAGQGASRHETQYF. The DNA of the CDR3 is TGTGCCAGCAGTGGTGCGGGACAGGGGGCTTCTCGACACGAGACCCAGTACTTC.

This clonotype is termed medium-sized. V and J are TRBV7-8 and TRBJ2-5; 12 bases align to TRBD2. The CDR3 loop spans 15 amino acids. The junction had 6 bases not matched to a gene; V was cut back by 5 bases and J by 5 bases. Looked up from germline, CDR1 is SGHVS and CDR2 is FQNEAQ. The CDR3 DNA follows: TGTGCCAGCAGCGTGACTAGCGGGAGTTGGGAGACCCAGTACTTC. Amino acids: CASSVTSGSWETQYF. Based on the CDR3 plus reference TRBV7-8 and TRBJ2-5, the full variable domain is GAGVSQSPRYKVAKRGQDVALRCDPISGHVSLFWYQQALGQGPEFLTYFQNEAQLDKSGLPSDRFFAERPEGSVSTLKIQRTQQEDSAVYLCASSVTSGSWETQYFGPGTRLLVL.

The genes are TRBV20-1 and TRBJ1-1; 7 bases match TRBD1. Germline CDR1 DFQATT, CDR2 SNEGSKA (reference sequence). The CDR3 loop spans 14 amino acids. Unmatched junction bases numbered 5, after V lost 0 bases and J lost 4 bases. CDR3 amino acids: CSAREGGAITEAFF. CDR3 in DNA: TGCAGTGCTAGAGAAGGGGGCGCTATCACTGAAGCTTTCTTT.

This clonotype was detected only a few times. This sequence joins TRBV7-9 and TRBJ2-3, with TRBD1 matching over 8 bases. The CDR3 has 15 amino acids. The germline gives CDR1 SEHNR, CDR2 FQNEAQ (reference sequence). V lost 5 bases, J lost 4 bases, and 8 bases stayed unmatched. This CDR3 reads CASSGHRGAADTQYF. Written as DNA, the CDR3 is TGTGCCAGCAGCGGACACAGGGGGGCGGCAGATACGCAGTATTTT.

This clonotype was seen only a few times. The V and J genes are TRBV20-1 and TRBJ2-3; the D call may be TRBD1 or TRBD2 (5 bases each). This CDR3 has 16 residues. Trimming pared 0 bases from V and 2 bases from J, leaving 15 bases between. Germline-derived CDR1 and CDR2 are DFQATT and SNEGSKA (reference sequence). The DNA for the CDR3 is TGCAGTGCTAGAGATTCCCGGGACGGAGACACAGATACGCAGTATTTT. Translation gives CSARDSRDGDTDTQYF.

This clonotype was seen a handful of times. The DNA for the CDR3 is TGTGCCAGCAGACTAACAACCAATCAGCCCCAGCATTTT. It specifies CASRLTTNQPQHF. The chain links TRBV6-1 to TRBJ1-5, with unresolved D. Germline V gives CDR1 MNHNS, CDR2 SASEGT. V was trimmed by 6 bases and J by 3 bases, leaving 9 bases between them. CDR3 length equals 13 residues.